The 29 T cell receptor beta chains below all came from one sample that was sequenced in a study of CD8+ T cells in alopecia areata. Extraction of RNA preceded its reverse transcription into cDNA, which served as the sequencing template. Profiling relied on immunoSEQ multiplex PCR, and the TCRdb table lists in-frame clones only, not all of them. The data show 150,000 or so clones, with about 60% seen just once and about 4.5% held by the top ten. Material: CD4+ T cells sorted from blood. These receptors originate from a human donor in good health.

The chain has TRBV19 and TRBJ1-5; D possibly corresponds to TRBD1 (6 bases). Germline assignment: CDR1 LNHDA and CDR2 SQIVND (reference sequence). The CDR3 sequence is 14 residues long. V lost 0 bases to trimming and J lost 7 bases, with 10 bases between them. DNA of the CDR3: TGTGCCAGTAGTATAGAACAGGGAGGACAGCCCCAGCATTTT. This encodes CASSIEQGGQPQHF.

The chain carries TRBV7-9 and TRBJ2-7; perhaps D is TRBD1 or TRBD2 (5 bases each). The CDR3 covers 15 residues. Germline-derived CDR1 and CDR2 are SEHNR and FQNEAQ (reference sequence). The ends were cut back, 4 bases at V and 1 base at J, with 14 bases in the middle. The CDR3 DNA reads TGTGCCAGCAGCTCCCTTGGGGGTGCGTCCTACGAGCAGTACTTC. Protein sequence: CASSSLGGASYEQYF.

The rearrangement uses TRBV18 and TRBJ2-6; no firm D call. Germline lookup yields CDR1 KGHSH and CDR2 LQKENI. The CDR3 has 13 residues. The V and J ends lost 2 bases and 4 bases respectively, with 3 bases between them. The CDR3: CASSPGGANVLTF. As DNA, the CDR3 is TGTGCCAGCTCACCAGGGGGGGCCAACGTCCTGACTTTC.

The V gene is TRBV5-1, the J gene TRBJ2-7; 8 bases fit TRBD2. With 4 bases clipped from V and 2 bases from J, the junction kept 8 bases outside the gene matches. Looked up from germline, CDR1 is SGHRS and CDR2 is YFSETQ. The CDR3 covers 15 residues. The CDR3 DNA reads TGCGCCAGCAGCCCCTCCGGAGCGGGGGCCTACGAGCAGTACTTC. It specifies CASSPSGAGAYEQYF.

This clone was counted only a few times. The V and J genes are TRBV5-6 and TRBJ1-5; possibly TRBD1 for D (6 bases). Trimming took 1 base from V and 4 from J, leaving 6 bases between them. CDR3 size: 13 residues. Looked up from germline, CDR1 is SGHDT and CDR2 is YYEEEE. In DNA, the CDR3 is TGTGCCAGCAGCTTGCAGGGGAATCAGCCCCAGCATTTT. It encodes CASSLQGNQPQHF.

The chain combines TRBV5-4 with TRBJ2-5; 7 bases match TRBD1. The CDR3 is 15 amino acids. Trimming removed 3 bases from V and 2 bases from J; junction bases left unmatched: 7. CDR1 and CDR2 from the germline V gene are SGHNT and YYREEE (reference sequence). In DNA, the CDR3 is TGTGCCAGCAGCTCCGACAGGGAAGGTCAAGAGACCCAGTACTTC. Amino acids: CASSSDREGQETQYF.

In its sample, this clone was seen a few times. The chain uses TRBV30 and TRBJ2-2; TRBD2 aligns across 9 bases. Germline assignment: CDR1 GTSNPN and CDR2 SVGIG (reference sequence). The CDR3 runs to 15 residues. V lost 2 bases and J lost 4; bases outside the gene matches: 5. The DNA for the CDR3 is TGTGCCTGGAGTAAGATAGCGGGAGCCACCGGGGAGCTGTTTTTT. It codes for CAWSKIAGATGELFF.

V is TRBV6-1 and J is TRBJ2-1, with TRBD1 matching over 8 bases. The CDR3 length is 16 residues. V lost 2 bases and J lost 4; bases outside the gene matches: 7. Germline assignment: CDR1 MNHNS and CDR2 SASEGT. CDR3 nucleotide sequence: TGTGCCAGCAGTGAAAAGGAGACAGGGGCATACAATGAGCAGTTCTTC. As protein: CASSEKETGAYNEQFF.

The chain uses TRBV27 and TRBJ1-5, with D possibly matching TRBD1 (5 bases). Trimming shortened V by 0 bases and J by 3 bases, and 9 bases separated the two germline ends. The germline V gene has CDR1 MNHEY and CDR2 SMNVEV (reference sequence). The CDR3 runs 15 residues. The CDR3 loop is CASSLSAGYNQPQHF. Here the CDR3 DNA reads TGTGCCAGCAGTTTATCGGCAGGGTACAATCAGCCCCAGCATTTT.

The chain combines TRBV30 with TRBJ1-1; tentatively, D is TRBD1 (6 bases). Germline loops: CDR1 GTSNPN, CDR2 SVGIG (reference sequence). The CDR3 extends over 13 amino acids. V lost 2 bases and J 1 base, leaving 8 bases between the germline ends. CDR3 coding DNA: TGTGCCTGGAGTCAAGGGGGGAACACTGAAGCTTTCTTT. Residues: CAWSQGGNTEAFF.

At least ten counts were recorded for this clone. This chain uses TRBV6-4 with TRBJ1-1; D is undetermined. Looked up from germline, CDR1 is MRHNA and CDR2 is SNTAGT. The CDR3 extends over 11 amino acids. Trimming pared 10 bases from V and 10 bases from J, leaving 16 bases between. CDR3 bases: TGTGCCATCCCCCTGGGTCCGCCAGCTTTCTTT. It yields the protein CAIPLGPPAFF.

The chain joins TRBV5-4 to TRBJ2-5; D might be TRBD1 or TRBD2, each matching 5 bases. Germline V CDR1 and CDR2: SGHNT, YYREEE (reference sequence). The CDR3 length is 17 residues. The germline V and J ends were trimmed by 2 bases and 2 bases, with 19 bases remaining between them. CDR3 sequence reads: CASSLPRLGVGQETQYF. CDR3 in DNA: TGTGCCAGCAGCTTACCCCGCCTGGGGGTAGGACAAGAGACCCAGTACTTC.

This clone was recorded a few times. The rearrangement links TRBV7-3 to TRBJ1-2; D is uncertain. There are 14 residues in the CDR3. Per the germline V gene, CDR1 is SGHTA and CDR2 is FQGTGA. V was shortened by 2 bases and J by 7 bases, with 14 bases between the two germline ends. The CDR3 bases are TGTGCCAGCAGCTTAGATTGGGTTTCGCCTGGCTACACCTTC. It codes for CASSLDWVSPGYTF.

The J gene is TRBJ1-2, the V gene TRBV30, with D hard to call. The CDR3 contains 8 residues. CDR1 and CDR2 (germline): GTSNPN, SVGIG (reference sequence). With 8 bases removed from V and 8 bases from J, the gap between germline ends came to 6 bases. DNA of the CDR3: TGTGCCGGGGAGGGCTACACCTTC. This codes for CAGEGYTF.

The chain uses TRBV9 and TRBJ2-1, with D perhaps TRBD1 (6 bases). Trimming removed 0 bases at V and 2 bases at J, with 12 bases between. From germline, CDR1 is SGDLS and CDR2 YYNGEE. CDR3 length equals 16 residues. CDR3 in DNA: TGTGCCAGCAGCGTAGCGGGGACAAGTACCTACAATGAGCAGTTCTTC. Its translation: CASSVAGTSTYNEQFF.

V and J are TRBV5-6 and TRBJ2-7; tentatively, D is TRBD2 (6 bases). This CDR3 is 13 amino acids long. CDR1 is SGHDT, CDR2 YYEEEE, per germline. V lost 5 bases to trimming and J lost 12 bases, with 21 bases between them. The CDR3 DNA reads as TGTGCCAGCAGTTTACGAGGAGGGACCACTCTGTACTTC. Protein product: CASSLRGGTTLYF.

The rearrangement links TRBV30 to TRBJ2-5, with D possibly matching TRBD2 (5 bases). This CDR3 comprises 14 residues. Germline values: CDR1 GTSNPN, CDR2 SVGIG (reference sequence). V was cut by 0 bases and J by 6 bases, with 14 bases left in between. CDR3 sequence: CAWSVDGRGKTQYF. The CDR3 DNA is TGTGCCTGGAGTGTAGATGGGAGAGGAAAGACCCAGTACTTC.

The chain has TRBV6-6 and TRBJ1-1; D remains ambiguous. CDR3 length equals 13 residues. The germline gives CDR1 MNHNY, CDR2 SVGAGI (reference sequence). Trimming took off 8 bases at V and 0 bases at J, with 10 bases between the two ends. This CDR3 reads CASRASMNTEAFF. Written as DNA, the CDR3 is TGTGCCAGCCGGGCCAGCATGAACACTGAAGCTTTCTTT.

This sequence joins TRBV7-9 and TRBJ2-3; D gene unclear. The germline V and J ends were trimmed by 3 bases and 7 bases, with 8 bases remaining between them. The CDR3 runs 12 residues. The germline V gene encodes CDR1 SEHNR and CDR2 FQNEAQ (reference sequence). The CDR3 region has the DNA TGTGCCAGCAGCTTCCGTATAAATACGCAGTATTTT. Translation gives CASSFRINTQYF.

This clone was recorded only once. The chain uses TRBV5-1 and TRBJ2-1; 9 nucleotides line up with TRBD2. CDR3 size: 13 residues. Trimming at V came to 2 bases and at J to 7 bases, leaving 1 base not matched to a gene. Per the germline V gene, CDR1 is SGHRS and CDR2 is YFSETQ. The CDR3 nucleotides are TGCGCCAGCAGCTTCGGACTAGCGAATGAGCAGTTCTTC. It specifies CASSFGLANEQFF.

The chain recombines TRBV30 with TRBJ2-2; tentative D call: TRBD1 (6 bases). The V and J ends lost 8 bases and 6 bases respectively, with 13 bases between them. This CDR3 comprises 12 residues. CDR1 GTSNPN and CDR2 SVGIG come from the germline V gene (reference sequence). This CDR3 is CAIYRVPGELFF. CDR3 DNA sequence: TGTGCCATCTACAGGGTCCCCGGGGAGCTGTTTTTT.

The chain has TRBV27 and TRBJ1-1; 7 nucleotides line up with TRBD1. Germline V CDR1 and CDR2: MNHEY, SMNVEV (reference sequence). J lost 0 bases, V lost 5 bases, and 3 bases had no gene match. The CDR3 has 14 residues. The CDR3 DNA is TGTGCCAGCAGTCAGGGGGGCATGAACACTGAAGCTTTCTTT. Translated, it gives CASSQGGMNTEAFF.

This rearrangement joins TRBV29-1 to TRBJ2-7, with TRBD1 matching over 7 bases. Germline V gene lookup returns CDR1 SQVTM and CDR2 ANQGSEA. CDR3 length: 13 amino acids. Losses at the gene ends were 5 bases for V and 2 bases for J; bases not matched to a gene: 6. The CDR3 sequence is CSVKRDSPYEQYF. In DNA form, the CDR3 reads TGCAGCGTTAAGAGGGACAGTCCCTACGAGCAGTACTTC.

This clone showed up just a few times. The CDR3 region is CSVRTSGSTDTQYF. The CDR3 DNA follows: TGCAGCGTCCGGACTAGCGGGAGCACAGATACGCAGTATTTT. This chain links TRBV29-1 with TRBJ2-3; 11 nucleotides match TRBD2. V dropped 6 bases and J dropped 0; count of bases not matched to a gene: 2. This CDR3 contains 14 residues. The germline gives CDR1 SQVTM, CDR2 ANQGSEA.

This chain links TRBV5-1 with TRBJ2-5; 8 nucleotides agree with TRBD2. J was trimmed by 5 bases and V by 4 bases; bases with no gene match: 16. From germline, CDR1 is SGHRS and CDR2 YFSETQ. This CDR3 has 17 residues. CDR3 in DNA: TGCGCCAGCAGCGCCAGTAGGAGCGGGAGAAAGGTGGAGACCCAGTACTTC. Protein sequence: CASSASRSGRKVETQYF.

As regards this clone: Because it lacks the conserved phenylalanine or tryptophan at the end, this CDR3 is likely a read error. No DNA is shown, since the ends of the CDR3 on it are uncertain; the CDR3 is the one TCRdb lists. The chain couples TRBV21-1 to TRBJ2-3; whether TRBD2, the table's D call, matches the DNA was not checked. TRBV21-1 is listed as a pseudogene. The CDR3 extends over 8 residues, inclusive of both ends. This chain's CDR3 is CASSNGRG.

This clone was seen more than once but under ten times. V usage is TRBV29-1 and J usage is TRBJ1-3; D is unresolved. Germline V lookup: CDR1 SQVTM, CDR2 ANQGSEA. The CDR3 totals 11 residues. Between the trimmed V and J ends, which lost 7 bases and 4 bases, there was a span of 8 bases. CDR3 coding DNA: TGCAGCGCGAGTCGGGGAAACACCATATATTTT. It yields the protein CSASRGNTIYF.

J is TRBJ1-2 and V is TRBV5-6, with 9 bases fitting TRBD1. J gave up 12 bases and V 6 bases, and 18 bases lay outside the gene matches. The germline gives CDR1 SGHDT, CDR2 YYEEEE. This CDR3 contains 15 residues. This chain's CDR3 is CASNRYRGLSKVNTF. CDR3 in DNA: TGTGCCAGCAACCGATACAGGGGGCTGAGTAAGGTTAACACCTTC.

The genes are TRBV25-1 and TRBJ2-1, with D possibly being TRBD1 or TRBD2 (6 bases each). The V end lost 10 bases, the J end lost 1 base, and 17 bases lay between the germline ends. Germline V gives CDR1 MGHDK, CDR2 SYGVNS. CDR3 length: 15 amino acids. CDR3 protein: CATRGGGNSYNEQFF. CDR3 bases: TGTGCCACCAGGGGTGGAGGGAATTCCTACAATGAGCAGTTCTTC.